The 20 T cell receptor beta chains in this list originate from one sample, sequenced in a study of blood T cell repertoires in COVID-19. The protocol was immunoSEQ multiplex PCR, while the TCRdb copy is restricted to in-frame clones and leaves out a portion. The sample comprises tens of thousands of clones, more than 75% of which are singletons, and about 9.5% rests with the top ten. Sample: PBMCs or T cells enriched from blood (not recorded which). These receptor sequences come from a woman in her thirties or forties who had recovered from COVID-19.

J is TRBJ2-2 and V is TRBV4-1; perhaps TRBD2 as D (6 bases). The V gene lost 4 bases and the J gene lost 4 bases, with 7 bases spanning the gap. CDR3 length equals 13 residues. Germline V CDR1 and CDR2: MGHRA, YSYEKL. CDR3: CASSPEGTGELFF. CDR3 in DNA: TGCGCCAGCAGCCCGGAGGGCACCGGGGAGCTGTTTTTT.

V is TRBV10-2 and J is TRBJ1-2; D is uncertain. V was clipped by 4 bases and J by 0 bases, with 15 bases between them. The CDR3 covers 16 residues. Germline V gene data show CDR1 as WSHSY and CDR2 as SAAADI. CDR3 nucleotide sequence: TGCGCCAGCAGTGTTAACGCAGTGGAGGCTAACTATGGCTACACCTTC. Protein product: CASSVNAVEANYGYTF.

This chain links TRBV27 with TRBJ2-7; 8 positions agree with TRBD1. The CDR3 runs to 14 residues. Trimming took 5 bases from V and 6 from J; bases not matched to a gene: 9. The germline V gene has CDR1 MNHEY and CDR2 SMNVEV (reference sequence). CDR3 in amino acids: CASSIDRGGGEQYF. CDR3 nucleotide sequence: TGTGCCAGCAGTATCGACAGGGGTGGCGGCGAGCAGTACTTC.

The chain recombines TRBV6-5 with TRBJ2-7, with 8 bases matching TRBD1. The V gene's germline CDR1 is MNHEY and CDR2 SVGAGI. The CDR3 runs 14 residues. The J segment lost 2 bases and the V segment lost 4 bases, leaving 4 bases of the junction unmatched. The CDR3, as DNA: TGTGCCAGCAGTTCCGACAGGGGTGCCTACGAGCAGTACTTC. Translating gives CASSSDRGAYEQYF.

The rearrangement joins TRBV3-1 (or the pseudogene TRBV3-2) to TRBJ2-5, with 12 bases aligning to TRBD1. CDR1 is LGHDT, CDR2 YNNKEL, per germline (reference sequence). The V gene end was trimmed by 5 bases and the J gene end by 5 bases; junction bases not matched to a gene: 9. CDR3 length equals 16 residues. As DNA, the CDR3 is TGTGCCAGCAGCGGAACCGGGACAGGGGGCAGGGAGACCCAGTACTTC. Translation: CASSGTGTGGRETQYF.

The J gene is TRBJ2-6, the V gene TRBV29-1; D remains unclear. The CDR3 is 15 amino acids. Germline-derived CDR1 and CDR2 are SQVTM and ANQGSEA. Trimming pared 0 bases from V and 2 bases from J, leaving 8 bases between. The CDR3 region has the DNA TGCAGCGTTGAAGAAAGCGATACTGGGGCCAACGTCCTGACTTTC. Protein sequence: CSVEESDTGANVLTF.

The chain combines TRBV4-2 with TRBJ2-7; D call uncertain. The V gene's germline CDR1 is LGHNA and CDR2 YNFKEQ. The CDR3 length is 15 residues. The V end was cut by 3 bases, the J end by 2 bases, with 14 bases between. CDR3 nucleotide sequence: TGTGCCAGCAGCCACCGCCCGGCAGGTACCTACGAGCAGTACTTC. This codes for CASSHRPAGTYEQYF.

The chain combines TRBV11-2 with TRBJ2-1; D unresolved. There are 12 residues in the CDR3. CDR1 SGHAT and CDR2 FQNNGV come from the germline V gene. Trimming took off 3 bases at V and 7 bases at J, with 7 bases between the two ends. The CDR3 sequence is CASSFQANEQFF. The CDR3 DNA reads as TGTGCCAGCAGCTTTCAAGCTAATGAGCAGTTCTTC.

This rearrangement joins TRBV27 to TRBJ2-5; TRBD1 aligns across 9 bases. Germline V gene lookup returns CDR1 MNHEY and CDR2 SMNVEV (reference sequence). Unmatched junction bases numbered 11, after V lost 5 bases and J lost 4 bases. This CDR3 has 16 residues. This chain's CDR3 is CASSAYRGLLRETQYF. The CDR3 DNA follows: TGTGCCAGCAGTGCCTACAGGGGGCTTCTGAGAGAGACCCAGTACTTC.

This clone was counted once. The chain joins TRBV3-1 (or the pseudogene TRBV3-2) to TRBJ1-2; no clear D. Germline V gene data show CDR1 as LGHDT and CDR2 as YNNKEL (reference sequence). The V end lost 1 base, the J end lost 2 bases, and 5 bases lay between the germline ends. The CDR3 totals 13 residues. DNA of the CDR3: TGTGCCAGCAGCCAAGCGGGGAACTATGGCTACACCTTC. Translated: CASSQAGNYGYTF.

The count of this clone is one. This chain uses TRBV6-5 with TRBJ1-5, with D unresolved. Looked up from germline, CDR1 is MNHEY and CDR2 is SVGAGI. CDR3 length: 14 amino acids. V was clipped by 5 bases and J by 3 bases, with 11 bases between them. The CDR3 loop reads CASSPQNSNQPQHF. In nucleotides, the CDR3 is TGTGCCAGCAGTCCACAGAATTCCAATCAGCCCCAGCATTTT.

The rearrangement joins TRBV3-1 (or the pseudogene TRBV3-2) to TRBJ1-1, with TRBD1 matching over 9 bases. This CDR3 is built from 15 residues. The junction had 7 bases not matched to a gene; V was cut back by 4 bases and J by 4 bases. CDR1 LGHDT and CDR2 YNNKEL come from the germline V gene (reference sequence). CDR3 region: CASSPPQTGGTEAFF. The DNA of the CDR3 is TGTGCCAGCAGCCCCCCCCAGACAGGGGGCACTGAAGCTTTCTTT.

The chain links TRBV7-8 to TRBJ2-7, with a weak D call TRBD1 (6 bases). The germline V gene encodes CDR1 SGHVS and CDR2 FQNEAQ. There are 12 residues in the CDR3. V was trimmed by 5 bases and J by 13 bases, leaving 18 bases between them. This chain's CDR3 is CASSTGQSTHYF. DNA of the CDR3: TGTGCCAGCAGCACGGGACAATCGACCCATTACTTC.

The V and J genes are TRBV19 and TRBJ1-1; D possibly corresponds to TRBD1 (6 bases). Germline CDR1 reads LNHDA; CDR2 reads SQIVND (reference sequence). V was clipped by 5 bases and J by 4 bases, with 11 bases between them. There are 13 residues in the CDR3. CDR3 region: CASSLQGATEAFF. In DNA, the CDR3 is TGTGCCAGTAGTCTACAGGGTGCCACTGAAGCTTTCTTT.

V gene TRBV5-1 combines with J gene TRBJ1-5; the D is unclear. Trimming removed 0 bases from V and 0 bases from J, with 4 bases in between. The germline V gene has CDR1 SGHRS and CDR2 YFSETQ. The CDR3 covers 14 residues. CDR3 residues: CASSLAGSNQPQHF. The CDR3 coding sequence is TGCGCCAGCAGCTTGGCAGGTAGCAATCAGCCCCAGCATTTT.

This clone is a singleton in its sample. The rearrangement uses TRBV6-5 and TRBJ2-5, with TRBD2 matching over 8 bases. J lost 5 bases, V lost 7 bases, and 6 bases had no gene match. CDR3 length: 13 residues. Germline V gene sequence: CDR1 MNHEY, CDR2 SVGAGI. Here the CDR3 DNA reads TGTGCCAGCACCTCCTCGGGGGGGGAGACCCAGTACTTC. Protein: CASTSSGGETQYF.

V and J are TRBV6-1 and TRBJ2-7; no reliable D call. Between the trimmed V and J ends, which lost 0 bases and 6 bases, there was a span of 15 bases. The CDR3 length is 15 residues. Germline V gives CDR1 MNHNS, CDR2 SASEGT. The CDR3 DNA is TGTGCCAGCAGTGAAGCTTTTCGTGCCGGGTTCGAGCAGTACTTC. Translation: CASSEAFRAGFEQYF.

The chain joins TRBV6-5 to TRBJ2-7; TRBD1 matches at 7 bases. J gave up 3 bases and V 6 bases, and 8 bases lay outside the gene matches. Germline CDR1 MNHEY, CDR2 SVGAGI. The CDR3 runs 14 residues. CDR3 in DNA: TGTGCCAGCAGGAGACAGGGTGAACTCTACGAGCAGTACTTC. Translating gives CASRRQGELYEQYF.

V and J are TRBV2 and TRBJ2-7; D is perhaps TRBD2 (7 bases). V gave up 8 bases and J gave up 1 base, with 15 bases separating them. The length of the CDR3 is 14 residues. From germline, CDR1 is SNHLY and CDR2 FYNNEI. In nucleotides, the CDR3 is TGTGCCAGCGTTACAGGGAGGGTATCCTACGAGCAGTACTTC. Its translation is CASVTGRVSYEQYF.

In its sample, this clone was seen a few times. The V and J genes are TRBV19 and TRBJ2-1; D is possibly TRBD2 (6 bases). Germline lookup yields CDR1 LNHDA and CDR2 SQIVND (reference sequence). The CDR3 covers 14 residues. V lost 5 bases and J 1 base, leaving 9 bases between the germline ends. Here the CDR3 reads CASSFAGSYNEQFF. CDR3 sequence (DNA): TGTGCCAGTAGTTTCGCGGGATCCTACAATGAGCAGTTCTTC.